These 9 T cell receptor beta chains share one sample of origin, sequenced in a study of blood T cell repertoires in COVID-19. Some clones are missing from TCRdb's copy, which holds only in-frame ones; the method was immunoSEQ multiplex PCR. The sample lists about 84,000 clones, about 95% occurring once. The sequencing input was peripheral blood. The receptor set was obtained from a human donor with active COVID-19. The donor label of this sample is uncertain.

The J gene is TRBJ1-1, the V gene TRBV2; 9 bases match TRBD1. CDR3 length equals 14 residues. The trim removed 5 bases at V and 1 base at J, leaving 2 bases unmatched. Germline V gene lookup returns CDR1 SNHLY and CDR2 FYNNEI. Here the CDR3 reads CASSRQGGNTEAFF. CDR3 bases: TGTGCCAGCAGTCGACAGGGGGGGAACACTGAAGCTTTCTTT. The entire variable domain, with the rest obtained from reference TRBV2 and TRBJ1-1, is as follows: EPEVTQTPSHQVTQMGQEVILRCVPISNHLYFYWYRQILGQKVEFLVSFYNNEISEKSEIFDDQFSVERPDGSNFTLKIRSTKLEDSAMYFCASSRQGGNTEAFFGQGTRLTVV.

This rearrangement joins TRBV4-1 to TRBJ2-7; TRBD1 agrees at 8 bases. Germline lookup yields CDR1 MGHRA and CDR2 YSYEKL. The CDR3 extends over 15 amino acids. V lost 4 bases to trimming and J lost 3 bases; unmatched junction nucleotides: 8. This CDR3 is CASSRDRDRIYEQYF. Here the CDR3 DNA reads TGCGCCAGCAGCCGGGACCGGGACAGGATCTACGAGCAGTACTTC.

The chain joins TRBV21-1 to TRBJ1-3; TRBD1, the D gene given by the table, was not confirmed from the DNA. TRBV21-1 is reported as a pseudogene. The CDR3 spans 17 residues. CDR3 bases: TGTGCCAGCAGCACACAAGGGCCAGGGGCCTCTGGAAACACCATATATTTT. It translates to CASSTQGPGASGNTIYF.

V usage is TRBV11-2 and J usage is TRBJ2-7; perhaps TRBD2 as D (6 bases). V gave up 6 bases and J gave up 4 bases, with 16 bases separating them. This CDR3 has 14 amino acids. The germline V gene has CDR1 SGHAT and CDR2 FQNNGV. The CDR3 bases are TGTGCCAGCAGTCCAGATGCGGGACTTTACGAGCAGTACTTC. Translated, it gives CASSPDAGLYEQYF.

The chain is built from TRBV28 and TRBJ2-7; 11 bases agree with TRBD2. The CDR3 spans 17 residues. The junction had 10 bases not matched to a gene; V was cut back by 6 bases and J by 0 bases. The germline gives CDR1 MDHEN, CDR2 SYDVKM. The CDR3 sequence is CASSPLAGGSPSYEQYF. The CDR3 DNA reads TGTGCCAGCAGCCCTCTAGCGGGAGGATCCCCCTCCTACGAGCAGTACTTC.

The rearrangement joins TRBV11-2 to TRBJ2-5; no firm D call. V gave up 3 bases and J gave up 5 bases, with 4 bases separating them. This CDR3 comprises 11 residues. Germline V gene sequence: CDR1 SGHAT, CDR2 FQNNGV. For the CDR3, the DNA is TGTGCCAGCAGCTTTATGGAGACCCAGTACTTC. Amino acid sequence: CASSFMETQYF.

This chain joins TRBV4-3 and TRBJ1-4, with a weak D call TRBD1 (6 bases). CDR1 LGHNA and CDR2 YSLEER come from the germline V gene. V was trimmed by 8 bases and J by 2 bases, leaving 15 bases between them. The CDR3 loop spans 15 amino acids. DNA of the CDR3: TGCGCCAGCCGCTGGGGGCCGGGGACTAATGAAAAACTGTTTTTT. It translates to CASRWGPGTNEKLFF.

The rearrangement links TRBV2 to TRBJ1-1, with TRBD1 as a possible D gene (5 bases). CDR3 size: 14 residues. The V end was cut by 0 bases, the J end by 6 bases, with 11 bases between. Germline V gene sequence: CDR1 SNHLY, CDR2 FYNNEI. CDR3 residues: CASSEAARVSEAFF. The CDR3 region has the DNA TGTGCCAGCAGTGAAGCAGCCAGGGTTTCTGAAGCTTTCTTT.

The chain employs TRBV3-1 (or the pseudogene TRBV3-2) and TRBJ2-7; D might be TRBD1 or TRBD2, each matching 5 bases. Per the germline V gene, CDR1 is LGHDT and CDR2 is YNNKEL (reference sequence). V shed 6 bases and J shed 2 bases, with 17 bases lying between them. CDR3 length: 15 residues. This chain's CDR3 is CASSQQENGAYEQYF. CDR3 DNA sequence: TGTGCCAGCAGTCAACAGGAAAACGGGGCCTACGAGCAGTACTTC.